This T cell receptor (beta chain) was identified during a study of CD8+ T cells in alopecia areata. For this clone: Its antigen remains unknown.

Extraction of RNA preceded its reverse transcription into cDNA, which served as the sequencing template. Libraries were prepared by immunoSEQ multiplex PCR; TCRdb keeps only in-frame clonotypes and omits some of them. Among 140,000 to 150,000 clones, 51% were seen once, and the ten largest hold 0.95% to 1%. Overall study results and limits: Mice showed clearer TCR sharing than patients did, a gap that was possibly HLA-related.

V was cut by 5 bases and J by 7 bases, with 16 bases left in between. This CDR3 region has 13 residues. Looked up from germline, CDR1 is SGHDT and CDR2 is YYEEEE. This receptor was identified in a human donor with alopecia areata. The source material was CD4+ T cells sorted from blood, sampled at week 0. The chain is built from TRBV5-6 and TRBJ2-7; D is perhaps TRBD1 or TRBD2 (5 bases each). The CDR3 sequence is CASRAGTHREQYF. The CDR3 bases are TGTGCCAGCAGGGCCGGGACGCATCGAGAGCAGTACTTC.